Described below is a single TCR beta chain sequence and its context. Its antigen is unknown. The sample comes from a study of T cell repertoires in ileal Crohn's disease. Study information: Operated complications were stricturing disease (approximately 60%) and penetrating disease (approximately 39%). Thiopurines (about eleven) or anti-TNF agents (around 19) were given postoperatively to about half. Findings and caveats of the study: Every patient over 26.8% clonality showed endoscopic recurrence.

Patients were adults with ileal or ileocolonic Crohn's disease needing resection. V trimming: 4 bases; J trimming: 7 bases; junction bases outside the gene matches: 3. The CDR3 runs to 14 residues. Germline V gene data show CDR1 as SNHLY and CDR2 as FYNNEI. Only in-frame clones appear in the TCRdb table, and some are missing; sequencing was by immunoSEQ multiplex PCR. The data contain roughly 7,300 clones, roughly 92% of them singletons. The TCR sequence derives from an adult with Crohn's disease. The chain links TRBV2 to TRBJ2-2; 10 bases agree with TRBD1. Sequencing was carried out using ileal tissue. The CDR3: CASSGQGAVGELFF. The CDR3 DNA follows: TGTGCCAGCAGTGGACAGGGGGCGGTCGGGGAGCTGTTTTTT.